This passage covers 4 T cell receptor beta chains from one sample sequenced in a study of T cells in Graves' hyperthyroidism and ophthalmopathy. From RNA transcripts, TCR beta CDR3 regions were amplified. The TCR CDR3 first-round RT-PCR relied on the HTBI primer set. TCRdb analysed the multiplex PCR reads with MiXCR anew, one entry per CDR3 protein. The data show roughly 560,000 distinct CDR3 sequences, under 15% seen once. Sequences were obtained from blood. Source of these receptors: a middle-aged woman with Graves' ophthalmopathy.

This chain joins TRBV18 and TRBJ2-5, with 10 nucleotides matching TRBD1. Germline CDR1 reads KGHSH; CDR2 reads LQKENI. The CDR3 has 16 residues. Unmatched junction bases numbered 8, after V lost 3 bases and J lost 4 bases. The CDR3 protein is CASSPFDRGRGETQYF. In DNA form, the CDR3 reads TGTGCCAGCTCACCTTTCGACAGGGGGCGAGGAGAGACCCAGTACTTC.

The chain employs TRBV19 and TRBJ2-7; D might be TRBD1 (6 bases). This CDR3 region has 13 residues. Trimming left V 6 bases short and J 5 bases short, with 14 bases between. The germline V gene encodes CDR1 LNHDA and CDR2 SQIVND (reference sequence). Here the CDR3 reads CASSLTGFNEQYF. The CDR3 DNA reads TGTGCCAGTAGCCTCACAGGGTTCAACGAGCAGTACTTC.

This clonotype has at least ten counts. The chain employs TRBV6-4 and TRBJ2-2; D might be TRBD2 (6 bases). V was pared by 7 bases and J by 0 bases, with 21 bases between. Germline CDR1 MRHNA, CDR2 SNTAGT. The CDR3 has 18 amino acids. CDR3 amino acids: CASTPELATSANTGELFF. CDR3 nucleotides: TGTGCCAGCACCCCCGAGCTAGCGACCTCCGCGAACACCGGGGAGCTGTTTTTT.

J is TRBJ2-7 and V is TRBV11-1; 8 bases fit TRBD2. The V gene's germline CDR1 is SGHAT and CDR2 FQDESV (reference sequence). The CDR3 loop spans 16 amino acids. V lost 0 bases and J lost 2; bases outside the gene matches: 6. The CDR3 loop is CASSLANFSGTYEQYF. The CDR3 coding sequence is TGTGCCAGCAGCTTAGCTAACTTTAGCGGGACCTACGAGCAGTACTTC.